Shown below are 14 T cell receptor beta chains from a single sample sequenced in a study of cytomegalovirus exposure and HLA in healthy donors. The study ran its PCR with 60 Vbeta and 13 Jbeta primers. The assay was immunoSEQ multiplex PCR, and TCRdb's table has in-frame clones only and misses some. This sample has 60,000 to 70,000 clones, with about three quarters found just once. The source material was PBMCs. The receptors derive from a man aged 40-55 years in good health and CMV-seronegative.

The chain has TRBV7-9 and TRBJ1-1; 9 bases are a match to TRBD1. Germline CDR1 and CDR2: SEHNR and FQNEAQ (reference sequence). J lost 1 base, V lost 5 bases, and 2 bases had no gene match. The CDR3 has 14 amino acids. CDR3 loop: CASSEDRGNTEAFF. The DNA for the CDR3 is TGTGCCAGCAGCGAGGACAGGGGGAACACTGAAGCTTTCTTT. The variable domain in full, completed from reference TRBV7-9 and TRBJ1-1, reads DTGVSQNPRHKITKRGQNVTFRCDPISEHNRLYWYRQTLGQGPEFLTYFQNEAQLEKSRLLSDRFSAERPKGSFSTLEIQRTEQGDSAMYLCASSEDRGNTEAFFGQGTRLTVV.

In this sample, this clone turned up once. The chain carries TRBV7-8 and TRBJ2-1, with 8 bases fitting TRBD1. The CDR3 extends over 16 amino acids. Germline-derived CDR1 and CDR2 are SGHVS and FQNEAQ. The J segment lost 3 bases and the V segment lost 2 bases, leaving 6 bases of the junction unmatched. CDR3 sequence reads: CASSLQGANHYNEQFF. As DNA, the CDR3 is TGTGCCAGCAGCTTACAGGGGGCGAATCACTACAATGAGCAGTTCTTC.

In this sample, this clone turned up a few times. The rearrangement uses TRBV15 and TRBJ1-5; D ambiguous. Germline V gene data show CDR1 as LNHNV and CDR2 as YYDKDF (reference sequence). Trimming pared 6 bases from V and 5 bases from J, leaving 17 bases between. The CDR3 spans 15 residues. In nucleotides, the CDR3 is TGTGCCACCAGATCAGACGGTCCAGGCGATCAGCCCCAGCATTTT. Protein sequence: CATRSDGPGDQPQHF. The full variable domain, rest sourced from reference TRBV15 and TRBJ1-5, is DAMVIQNPRYQVTQFGKPVTLSCSQTLNHNVMYWYQQKSSQAPKLLFHYYDKDFNNEADTPDNFQSRRPNTSFCFLDIRSPGLGDTAMYLCATRSDGPGDQPQHFGDGTRLSIL.

This chain links TRBV5-8 with TRBJ2-3, with TRBD2 matching over 9 bases. Trimming took 3 bases from V and 4 from J; bases not matched to a gene: 9. The CDR3 has 16 amino acids. Germline CDR1 SGHTS, CDR2 YDEGEE. The CDR3 sequence is CASSWGGAGGPDTQYF. The CDR3 region has the DNA TGTGCCAGCAGCTGGGGGGGAGCGGGGGGCCCAGATACGCAGTATTTT. Filled out from reference TRBV5-8 and TRBJ2-3, the complete variable domain reads EAGVTQSPTHLIKTRGQQATLRCSPISGHTSVYWYQQALGLGLQFLLWYDEGEERNRGNFPPRFSGRQFPNYSSELNVNALELEDSALYLCASSWGGAGGPDTQYFGPGTRLTVL.

For the CDR3, the DNA is TGTGCCAGCAGCCCACAGCGGGAGGGGAACAATGAGCAGTTCTTC. Translation gives CASSPQREGNNEQFF. The J gene is TRBJ2-1, the V gene TRBV7-9, with 10 bases fitting TRBD2. V shed 5 bases and J 5 bases; nucleotides not matched to a gene: 6. Per germline, CDR1 SEHNR and CDR2 FQNEAQ (reference sequence). The CDR3 has 15 residues. The variable domain in full, completed from reference TRBV7-9 and TRBJ2-1, reads DTGVSQNPRHKITKRGQNVTFRCDPISEHNRLYWYRQTLGQGPEFLTYFQNEAQLEKSRLLSDRFSAERPKGSFSTLEIQRTEQGDSAMYLCASSPQREGNNEQFFGPGTRLTVL.

The chain links TRBV29-1 to TRBJ1-4; possible D gene TRBD1, 5 bases. This CDR3 region has 14 residues. The V gene lost 4 bases and the J gene lost 8 bases, with 17 bases spanning the gap. CDR1 and CDR2 from the germline V gene are SQVTM and ANQGSEA. In DNA form, the CDR3 reads TGCAGCGTTGTTGGGGCCGCCTCCGGCGAAAAACTGTTTTTT. Translating it yields CSVVGAASGEKLFF.

This clone has more than one count but fewer than ten. Other DNA sequences of this sample code for an identical CDR3. This chain uses TRBV5-6 with TRBJ1-5; D not certain. CDR3 size: 13 residues. Trimming shortened V by 4 bases and J by 3 bases, and 8 bases separated the two germline ends. In germline, CDR1 is SGHDT, CDR2 YYEEEE. CDR3 DNA: TGTGCCAGCAGCCCCGGGGTCAATCAGCCCCAGCATTTT. Amino acid sequence: CASSPGVNQPQHF.

The CDR3 bases are TGTGCCAGTAGGAAACAGGCGCACACTGAAGCTTTCTTT. It is translated as CASRKQAHTEAFF. The V call is TRBV19, the J call TRBJ1-1, with a tentative D call TRBD1 (5 bases). Trimming took off 6 bases at V and 3 bases at J, with 11 bases between the two ends. Germline CDR1 is LNHDA and CDR2 is SQIVND (reference sequence). CDR3 length: 13 residues.

Turning to this clone: Other DNA sequences within the sample encode an identical CDR3. The V gene is TRBV7-6, the J gene TRBJ2-7, with 7 bases identical to TRBD1. CDR1 is SGHVS and CDR2 is FNYEAQ in the germline V gene. Trimming took 5 bases from V and 6 from J; bases not matched to a gene: 4. The CDR3 is 12 amino acids. CDR3 bases: TGTGCCAGCAGCCAAACAGGGGTCGAGCAGTACTTC. It yields the protein CASSQTGVEQYF.

A remark on this clone: Mismatch with germline at one junction end may stem from a read error. J is TRBJ2-3 and V is TRBV7-9; 11 nucleotides line up with TRBD2. The CDR3 runs 16 residues. CDR1 and CDR2 from the germline V gene are SEHNR and FQNEAQ (reference sequence). DNA for the CDR3: TGTTCCAGCAGCCCGGGGACTAGCGGCAGCACAGATACGCAGTATTTT. Its protein product is CSSSPGTSGSTDTQYF.

The J gene is TRBJ2-1, the V gene TRBV2, with TRBD1 identical over 7 bases. CDR1 and CDR2 (germline): SNHLY, FYNNEI. The CDR3 has 14 amino acids. The J segment lost 5 bases and the V segment lost 1 base, leaving 2 bases of the junction unmatched. The CDR3 coding sequence is TGTGCCAGCAGTGAAGAGGGGGCGGACAATGAGCAGTTCTTC. Translating it yields CASSEEGADNEQFF.

The chain links TRBV7-2 to TRBJ2-5, with 12 nucleotides matching TRBD2. Losses at the gene ends were 4 bases for V and 1 base for J; bases not matched to a gene: 4. The CDR3 runs 16 residues. Germline lookup yields CDR1 SGHTA and CDR2 FQGNSA. Written as DNA, the CDR3 is TGTGCCAGCAGCTCGGGGACTAGCGGGTCCCAAGAGACCCAGTACTTC. Translating gives CASSSGTSGSQETQYF.

This clone was counted a few times. The V call is TRBV14, the J call TRBJ2-7, with 13 bases fitting TRBD2. Germline-derived CDR1 and CDR2 are SGHDN and FVKESK. After removal of 5 bases from V and 2 bases from J, the junction contained 3 bases not matched to a gene. The CDR3 consists of 15 residues. CDR3 in amino acids: CASSLGLAGTYEQYF. The CDR3 DNA reads TGTGCCAGCAGCTTGGGACTAGCGGGGACCTACGAGCAGTACTTC.

This clone is a singleton in its sample. The chain has TRBV7-8 and TRBJ1-1; D is unresolved. The CDR3 has 15 residues. V dropped 6 bases and J dropped 6 bases, with 20 bases sitting between them. The germline CDR1 and CDR2 sequences are SGHVS and FQNEAQ. As DNA, the CDR3 is TGTGCCAGCAGGTCAGCAGTCCCTGGCGGGTCTGAAGCTTTCTTT. Its protein product is CASRSAVPGGSEAFF.